The present TCR beta chain was sequenced within a study of CD4 T cells in relation to SARS-CoV-2 and coronaviruses. Overall study results and limits: In roughly 60% of donors, memory CD4+ clonotypes crossrecognized SARS-CoV-2 and at least one common cold coronavirus spike. No crossreactivity against non-spike viral proteins was tested here.

In the case of this clone: No antigen is known for it.

Trimming shortened V by 2 bases and J by 4 bases, and 5 bases separated the two germline ends. The CDR3 has 12 residues. The unexposed donors gave CD4+ T cells in about 2011-2018, prior to COVID-19. Isolation of CD4+ T cells took place after about 10 days in culture. As cell numbers allowed, unexposed-donor CD4+ T cells faced SARS-CoV-2 S/N and four cold-coronavirus spikes. Profiled with immunoSEQ multiplex PCR; TCRdb holds only in-frame clones, not every one. The top ten hold about 15% of the sample, which has roughly 19,000 clones, more than 60% seen once. The chain employs TRBV12-3 or TRBV12-4 and TRBJ1-1, with no clear D. The TCR originated in a human donor in good health. The sequenced sample consisted of CD4+ T cells from PBMCs, cultured in vitro. The CDR3 coding sequence is TGTGCCAGCAGTTTATGGGTCACTGAAGCTTTCTTT. Translation gives CASSLWVTEAFF.